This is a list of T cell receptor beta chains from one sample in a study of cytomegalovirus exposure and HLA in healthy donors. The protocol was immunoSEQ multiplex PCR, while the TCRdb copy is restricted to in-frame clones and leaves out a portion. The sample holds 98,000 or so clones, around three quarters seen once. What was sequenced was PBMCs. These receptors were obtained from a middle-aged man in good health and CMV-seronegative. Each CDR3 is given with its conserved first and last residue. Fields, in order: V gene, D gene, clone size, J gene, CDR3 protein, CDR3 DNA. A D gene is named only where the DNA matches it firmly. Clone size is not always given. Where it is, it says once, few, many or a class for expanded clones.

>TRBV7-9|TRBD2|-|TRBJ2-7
CASSFGLLAGRSSYEQYF
TGTGCCAGCAGCTTTGGATTACTAGCGGGCAGGAGTTCCTACGAGCAGTACTTC
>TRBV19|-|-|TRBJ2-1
CASSIGPQGFSYNEQFF
TGTGCCAGTAGTATAGGGCCCCAGGGGTTCTCCTACAATGAGCAGTTCTTC
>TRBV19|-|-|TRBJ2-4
CASSMSLVAKNIQYF
TGTGCCAGTAGTATGAGCCTCGTAGCCAAAAACATTCAGTACTTC
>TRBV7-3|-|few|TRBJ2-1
CASSLLGGRGFTEQFF
TGTGCCAGCAGCTTATTAGGAGGAAGGGGGTTCACTGAGCAGTTCTTC
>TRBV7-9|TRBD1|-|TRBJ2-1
CASSLVRDRNNEQFF
TGTGCCAGCAGCTTGGTCCGGGACAGAAACAATGAGCAGTTCTTC
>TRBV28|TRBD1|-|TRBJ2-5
CASSPTGAGPTQYF
TGTGCCAGCAGTCCCACAGGGGCAGGTCCCACCCAGTACTTC
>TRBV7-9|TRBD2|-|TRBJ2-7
CASSSPIAGGTYEQYF
TGTGCCAGCAGCTCCCCGATAGCGGGGGGAACCTACGAGCAGTACTTC
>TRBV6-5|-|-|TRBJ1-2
CASTYQGGEGGYTF
TGTGCCAGCACCTACCAGGGAGGGGAGGGTGGCTACACCTTC
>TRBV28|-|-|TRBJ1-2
CASSLLLRAGRGGKNGYTF
TGTGCCAGCAGTTTACTACTCCGGGCAGGGAGGGGGGGAAAGAATGGCTACACCTTC
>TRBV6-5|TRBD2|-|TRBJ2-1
CASSRRLAGLNEQFF
TGTGCCAGCAGCCGTCGGCTAGCGGGGTTAAATGAGCAGTTCTTC
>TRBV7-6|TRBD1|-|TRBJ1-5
CASSLGQGQPDQPQHF
TGTGCCAGCAGCTTAGGTCAGGGACAGCCCGATCAGCCCCAGCATTTT